This T cell receptor (beta chain) was sequenced during a study of patients and donors after allogeneic stem cell transplantation. This clonotype was seen a handful of times. From the RT-PCR reads, TCRdb called clonotypes with MiXCR, one entry per CDR3 protein. The sample contains 84,000 or so distinct CDR3 sequences, approximately 49% of which appear only once. The CDR3 has 17 residues. Trimming stripped 0 bases from V and 1 base from J, with 14 bases between. Germline assignment: CDR1 SGDLS and CDR2 YYNGEE. The sequence was collected from a human donor who was either an allogeneic HSCT recipient or a stem cell or donor lymphocyte infusion donor (not recorded which). It is not recorded whose cells these are; they may come from a transplant donor. The J gene is TRBJ1-5, the V gene TRBV9; no firm D call. The specimen sequenced was blood, either unsorted or a sorted T cell fraction (not recorded which). CDR3 residues: CASSVGPSSSSNQPQHF. CDR3 sequence (DNA): TGTGCCAGCAGCGTAGGTCCCAGCAGTTCCAGCAATCAGCCCCAGCATTTT.